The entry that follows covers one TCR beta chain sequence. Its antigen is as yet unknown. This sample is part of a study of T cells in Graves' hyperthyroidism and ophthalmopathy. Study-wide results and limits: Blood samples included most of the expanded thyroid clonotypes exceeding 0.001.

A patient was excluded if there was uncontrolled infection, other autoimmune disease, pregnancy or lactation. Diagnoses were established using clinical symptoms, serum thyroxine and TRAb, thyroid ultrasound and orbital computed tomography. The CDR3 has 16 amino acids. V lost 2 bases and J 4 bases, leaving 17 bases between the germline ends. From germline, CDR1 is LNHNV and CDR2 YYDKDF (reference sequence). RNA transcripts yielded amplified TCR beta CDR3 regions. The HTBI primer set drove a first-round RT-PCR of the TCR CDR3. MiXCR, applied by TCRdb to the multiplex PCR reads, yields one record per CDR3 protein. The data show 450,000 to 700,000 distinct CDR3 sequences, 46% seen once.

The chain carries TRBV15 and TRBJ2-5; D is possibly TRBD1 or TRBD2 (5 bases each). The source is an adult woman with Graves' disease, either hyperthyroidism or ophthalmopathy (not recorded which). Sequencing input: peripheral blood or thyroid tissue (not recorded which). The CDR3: CATSRTQGRAGETQYF. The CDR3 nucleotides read TGTGCCACCAGCAGAACCCAGGGACGGGCCGGAGAGACCCAGTACTTC. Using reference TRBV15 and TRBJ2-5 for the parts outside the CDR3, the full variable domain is DAMVIQNPRYQVTQFGKPVTLSCSQTLNHNVMYWYQQKSSQAPKLLFHYYDKDFNNEADTPDNFQSRRPNTSFCFLDIRSPGLGDTAMYLCATSRTQGRAGETQYFGPGTRLLVL.